This T cell receptor beta chain was captured in a study of T cell clones after liver transplantation. Study outcomes and limitations: Post-transplant, graft-donor-reactive CD4 TCRbeta sequences in blood dropped significantly in most of the 8 subjects.

CD3+CD4+ and CD3+CD8+ cells were FACS-sorted from thawed unstimulated PBMCs. This clone was seen ten or more times. Its cognate antigen is unknown. Using immunoSEQ multiplex PCR, the repertoire was profiled, and TCRdb retains in-frame clones only, with some absent. The table has 50,000 to 55,000 clones, more than 65% seen once. Per germline, CDR1 MNHEY and CDR2 SMNVEV (reference sequence). V was cut by 4 bases and J by 10 bases, with 14 bases left in between. The CDR3 has 14 residues. This TCR was sampled from a human patient who received a liver transplant. Some of the T cells might come from the graft donor. The input for sequencing was CD4+ T cells from blood, taken approximately 54 months after liver transplant. The chain joins TRBV27 to TRBJ1-6, with D hard to call. The CDR3 DNA is TGTGCCAGCAGTTACGGGTTCCTCCAATCACCCCTCCACTTT. This sequence encodes CASSYGFLQSPLHF.